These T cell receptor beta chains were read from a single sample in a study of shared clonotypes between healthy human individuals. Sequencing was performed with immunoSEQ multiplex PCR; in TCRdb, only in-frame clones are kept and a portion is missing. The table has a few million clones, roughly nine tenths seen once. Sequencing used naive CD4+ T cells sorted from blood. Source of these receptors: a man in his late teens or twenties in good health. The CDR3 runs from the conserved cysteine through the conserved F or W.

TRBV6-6,CASSYGKPPVYEQYF
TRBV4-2,CASSQDWVGDSGNTIYF
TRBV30,CACAPGQGDNEQFF
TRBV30,CAWSVNRGAGNTIYF
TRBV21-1,CASSLSGGYHEQFF
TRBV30,CAWSQGQGSQPQHF
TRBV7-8,CASSLARTYNSPLHF
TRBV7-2,CASSSPNTGELFF
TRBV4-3,CASSQVNQGTDTQYF
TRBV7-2,CASSLAGTGLNYEQYF
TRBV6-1,CASSEAYRVGGYTF
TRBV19,CASSRTGNTEAFF
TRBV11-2,CASSPPGTDTQYF
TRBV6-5,CASSYSGTDTYEQYF
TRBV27,CASSSRPSNQPQHF
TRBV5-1,CASSLQLGTDTQYF
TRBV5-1,CASSLEGGDPDTQYF
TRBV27,CASSRTVNQPQHF
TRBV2,CASRGGGVTDTQYF
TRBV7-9,CASSPRGLASGNTIYF
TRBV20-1,CSATDRGKLFF
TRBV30,CAWTPDLRETQYF
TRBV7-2,CASSWTGGAGNTIYF
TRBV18,CASSPTIAEGYGYTF
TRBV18,CASSTTTGGLYEQYF
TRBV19,CASTMGQSNQPQHF
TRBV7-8,CASSLQGTNTEAFF
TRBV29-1,CSVGGTGGPNYGYTF
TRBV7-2,CASSLEFRGRPPEQYF
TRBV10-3,CAINGKTGITEAFF
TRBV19,CASSISQGPNQPQHF
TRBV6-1,CASSPYRANVLTF
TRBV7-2,CASSFPTGAYGYTF
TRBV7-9,CASSSPTGTVKPNTEAFF
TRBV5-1,CASSSGAGAADTQYF
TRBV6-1,CASGWTGYTF
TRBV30,CAWRRSGTANTEAFF
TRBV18,CASSRPGTGVPEQYF
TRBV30,CAWSVGEFRTEAFF
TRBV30,CAWSVGGVETQYF
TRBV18,CASSPSTSGTAYSGNTIYF
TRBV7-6,CASSLSSSLQFSSYEQYF
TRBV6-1,CASRSFAEPRAFF
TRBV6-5,CASSSGQVTAGELFF
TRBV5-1,CASSLVHSYEQYF
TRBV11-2,CASSRTPAGRGRDTDTQYF
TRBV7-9,CASSFVATDTQYF
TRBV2,CASSGGTTGEQYF
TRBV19,CASSLDRGDEQYF
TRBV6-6,CASRATGSPYEQYF
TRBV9,CASNYGRGNNEQFF
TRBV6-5,CASSYSGGTQYF
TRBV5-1,CASSAGGNSYEQYF
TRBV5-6,CASSLGDVRYNEQFF